The present T cell receptor beta chain was sequenced within a study of response to subunit inactivated influenza vaccine (dated by TCRdb to the late 2010s). As for the study more broadly: The study used deep quantitative T cell receptor repertoire profiling to track responses to a trivalent subunit inactivated influenza vaccine.

From the germline V gene, CDR1 is MNHEY and CDR2 is SVGAGI. From the cysteine through the phenylalanine, the CDR3 covers 15 amino acids. Left in the record is the CDR3 DNA by itself, 45 bases read in frame from the first base. Trimming costs V 0 bases and J 9 bases, and their ends lie 14 bases apart. Libraries were made using RT-PCR. Instrument used: Illumina HiSeq 2500. The public sequencing data were trimmed at Q25 with fastp and processed into clonotypes with MiXCR by TCRdb, which kept only in-frame beta chains. Duplicate CDR3 protein sequences are folded into a single record with the most common DNA and genes. The sample table shows 500,000 to 600,000 distinct CDR3 sequences, and approximately 17% are seen once. The biggest ten clones account for 3% of the sample. Results and caveats for the whole study, not just this receptor: It was suggested by the authors that each seasonal influenza vaccination may recruit only a limited number of new T cells.

Worth noting for this clonotype: Its antigen is currently not known. Qualities for individual bases were not recorded, and no much larger clone is one base off.

This clonotype was sampled from a man between 50 and 70 years old who received an inactivated influenza vaccine. Donor details come from another sample of the same person, matched by shared clones. Recombination joined TRBV6-5 with TRBJ1-4, with TRBD1 tentatively as D gene (6 bases match). The specimen was CD4+ T cells sorted from PBMCs, collected 23 months after vaccination. For the CDR3, the sequence is CASSYSTGQVQKLFF. In nucleotides, the sequence is TGTGCCAGCAGTTACTCGACAGGCCAGGTTCAAAAACTGTTTTTT.